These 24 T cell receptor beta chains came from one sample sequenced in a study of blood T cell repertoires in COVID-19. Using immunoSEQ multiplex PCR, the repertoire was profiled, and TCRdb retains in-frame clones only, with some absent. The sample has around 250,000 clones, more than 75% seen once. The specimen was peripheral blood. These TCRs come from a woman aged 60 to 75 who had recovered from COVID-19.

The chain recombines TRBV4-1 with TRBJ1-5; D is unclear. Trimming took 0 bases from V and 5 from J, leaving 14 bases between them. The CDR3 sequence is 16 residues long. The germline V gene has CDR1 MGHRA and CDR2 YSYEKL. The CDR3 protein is CASSQDGASWDQPQHF. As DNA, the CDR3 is TGCGCCAGCAGCCAAGATGGAGCGAGTTGGGATCAGCCCCAGCATTTT.

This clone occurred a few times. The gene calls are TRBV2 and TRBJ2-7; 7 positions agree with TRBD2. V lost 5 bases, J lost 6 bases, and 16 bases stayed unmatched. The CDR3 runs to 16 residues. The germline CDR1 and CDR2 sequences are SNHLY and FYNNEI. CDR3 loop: CASSWGGPTPPSEQYF. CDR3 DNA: TGTGCCAGCAGTTGGGGGGGACCTACGCCCCCATCCGAGCAGTACTTC.

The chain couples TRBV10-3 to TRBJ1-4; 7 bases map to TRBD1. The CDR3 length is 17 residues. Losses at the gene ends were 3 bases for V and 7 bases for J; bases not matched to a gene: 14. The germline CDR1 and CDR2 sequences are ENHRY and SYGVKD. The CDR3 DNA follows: TGTGCCATCAGTGACACGAGAAGACAGGGCGTTAGTGAAAAACTGTTTTTT. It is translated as CAISDTRRQGVSEKLFF.

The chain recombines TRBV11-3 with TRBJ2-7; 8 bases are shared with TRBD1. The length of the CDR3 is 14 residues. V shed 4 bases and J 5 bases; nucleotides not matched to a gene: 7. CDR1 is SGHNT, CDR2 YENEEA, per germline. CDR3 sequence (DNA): TGTGCCAGCAGCTACTACAGGGGGTTACACGAGCAGTACTTC. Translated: CASSYYRGLHEQYF.

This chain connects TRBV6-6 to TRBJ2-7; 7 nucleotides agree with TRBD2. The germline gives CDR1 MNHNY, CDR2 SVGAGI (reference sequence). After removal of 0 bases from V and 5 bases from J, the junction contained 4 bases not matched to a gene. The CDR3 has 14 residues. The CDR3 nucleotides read TGTGCCAGCAGTTACTCCGGGGGGAACGACGAGCAGTACTTC. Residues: CASSYSGGNDEQYF.

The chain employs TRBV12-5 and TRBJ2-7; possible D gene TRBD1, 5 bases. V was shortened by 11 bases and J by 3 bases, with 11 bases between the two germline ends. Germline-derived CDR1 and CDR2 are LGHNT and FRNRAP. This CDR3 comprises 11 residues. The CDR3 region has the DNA TGTGCTTTGGGGCCTTACTACGAGCAGTACTTC. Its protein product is CALGPYYEQYF.

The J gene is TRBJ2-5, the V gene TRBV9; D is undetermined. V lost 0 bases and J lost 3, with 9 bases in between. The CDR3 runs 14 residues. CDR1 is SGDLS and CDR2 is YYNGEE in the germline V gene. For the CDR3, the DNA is TGTGCCAGCAGCGTAGCTTCGACAAAAGAGACCCAGTACTTC. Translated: CASSVASTKETQYF.

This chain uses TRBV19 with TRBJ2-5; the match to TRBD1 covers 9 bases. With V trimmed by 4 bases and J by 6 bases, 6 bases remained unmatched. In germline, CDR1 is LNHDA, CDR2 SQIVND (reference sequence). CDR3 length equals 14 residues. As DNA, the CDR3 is TGTGCCAGTAGTACCGGGACAGGGAGACAGACCCAGTACTTC. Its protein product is CASSTGTGRQTQYF.

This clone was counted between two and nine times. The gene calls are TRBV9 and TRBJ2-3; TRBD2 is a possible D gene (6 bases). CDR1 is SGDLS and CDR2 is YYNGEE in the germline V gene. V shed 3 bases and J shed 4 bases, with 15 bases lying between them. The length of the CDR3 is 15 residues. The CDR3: CASSGGAGRPDTQYF. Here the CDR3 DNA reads TGTGCCAGCAGCGGCGGGGCGGGGCGGCCAGATACGCAGTATTTT.

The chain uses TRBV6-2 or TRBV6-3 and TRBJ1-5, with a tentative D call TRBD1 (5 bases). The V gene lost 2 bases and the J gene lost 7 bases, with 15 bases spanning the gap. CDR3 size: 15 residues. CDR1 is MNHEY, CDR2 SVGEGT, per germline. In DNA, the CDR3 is TGTGCCAGCAGTTACGGGGCGGCCGTTTCACAGCCCCAGCATTTT. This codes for CASSYGAAVSQPQHF.

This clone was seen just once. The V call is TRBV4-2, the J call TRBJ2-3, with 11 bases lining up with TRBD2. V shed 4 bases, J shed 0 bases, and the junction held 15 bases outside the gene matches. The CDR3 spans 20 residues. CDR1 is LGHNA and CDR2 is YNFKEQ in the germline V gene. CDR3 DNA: TGTGCCAGCAGCCCCCAAATCCGGACTAGCGGGTTCTCTAGCACAGATACGCAGTATTTT. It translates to CASSPQIRTSGFSSTDTQYF.

The CDR3 loop is CASSFSTGATYEQYF. The CDR3 DNA reads TGTGCCAGCAGCTTTTCGACAGGGGCCACCTACGAGCAGTACTTC. V usage is TRBV5-6 and J usage is TRBJ2-7; 8 bases are shared with TRBD1. V dropped 2 bases and J dropped 2; count of bases not matched to a gene: 6. Germline CDR1 SGHDT, CDR2 YYEEEE. The CDR3 consists of 15 residues.

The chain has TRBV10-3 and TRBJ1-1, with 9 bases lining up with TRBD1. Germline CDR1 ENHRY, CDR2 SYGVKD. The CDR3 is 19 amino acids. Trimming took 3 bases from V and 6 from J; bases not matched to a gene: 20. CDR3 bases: TGTGCCATCAGTGACCCGTATAGACCGGGACAGGGCCCTAGGGCTGAAGCTTTCTTT. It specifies CAISDPYRPGQGPRAEAFF.

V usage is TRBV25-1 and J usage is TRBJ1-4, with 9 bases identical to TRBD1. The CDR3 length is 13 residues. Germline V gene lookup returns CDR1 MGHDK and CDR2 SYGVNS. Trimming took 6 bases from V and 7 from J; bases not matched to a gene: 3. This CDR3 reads CASRGQGSEKLFF. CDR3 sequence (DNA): TGTGCCAGCAGGGGACAGGGAAGTGAAAAACTGTTTTTT.

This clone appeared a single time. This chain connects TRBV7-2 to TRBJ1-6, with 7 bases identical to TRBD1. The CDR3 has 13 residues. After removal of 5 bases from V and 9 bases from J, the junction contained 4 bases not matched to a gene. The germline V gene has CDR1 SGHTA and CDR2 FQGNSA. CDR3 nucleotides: TGTGCCAGCAGCCCTGACAGGGCTTCACCCCTCCACTTT. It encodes CASSPDRASPLHF.

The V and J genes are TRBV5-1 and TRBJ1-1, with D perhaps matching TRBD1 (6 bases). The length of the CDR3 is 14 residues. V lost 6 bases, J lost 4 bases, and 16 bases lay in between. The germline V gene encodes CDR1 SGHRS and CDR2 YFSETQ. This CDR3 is CASTGDTQFTEAFF. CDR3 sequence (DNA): TGCGCCAGCACCGGGGACACCCAGTTCACTGAAGCTTTCTTT.

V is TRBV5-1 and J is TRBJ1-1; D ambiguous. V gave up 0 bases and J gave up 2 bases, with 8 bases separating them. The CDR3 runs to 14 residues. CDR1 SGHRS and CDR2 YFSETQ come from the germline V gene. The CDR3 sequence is CASSLEPENTEAFF. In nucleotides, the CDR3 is TGCGCCAGCAGCTTGGAACCAGAAAACACTGAAGCTTTCTTT. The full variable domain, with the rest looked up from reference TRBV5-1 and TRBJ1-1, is KAGVTQTPRYLIKTRGQQVTLSCSPISGHRSVSWYQQTPGQGLQFLFEYFSETQRNKGNFPGRFSGRQFSNSRSEMNVSTLELGDSALYLCASSLEPENTEAFFGQGTRLTVV.

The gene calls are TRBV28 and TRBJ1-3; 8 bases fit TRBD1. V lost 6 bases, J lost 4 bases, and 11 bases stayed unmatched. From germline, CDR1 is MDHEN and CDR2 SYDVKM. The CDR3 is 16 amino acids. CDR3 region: CASSSNGQGAGNTIYF. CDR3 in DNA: TGTGCCAGCAGCTCAAACGGACAGGGTGCGGGAAACACCATATATTTT. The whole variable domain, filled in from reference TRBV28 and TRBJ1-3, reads DVKVTQSSRYLVKRTGEKVFLECVQDMDHENMFWYRQDPGLGLRLIYFSYDVKMKEKGDIPEGYSVSREKKERFSLILESASTNQTSMYLCASSSNGQGAGNTIYFGEGSWLTVV.

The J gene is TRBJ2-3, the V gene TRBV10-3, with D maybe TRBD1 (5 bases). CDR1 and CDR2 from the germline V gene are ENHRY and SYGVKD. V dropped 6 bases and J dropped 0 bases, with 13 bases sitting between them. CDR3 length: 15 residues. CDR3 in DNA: TGTGCCATCAGCACAGGTAGTGCTAGCACAGATACGCAGTATTTT. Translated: CAISTGSASTDTQYF.

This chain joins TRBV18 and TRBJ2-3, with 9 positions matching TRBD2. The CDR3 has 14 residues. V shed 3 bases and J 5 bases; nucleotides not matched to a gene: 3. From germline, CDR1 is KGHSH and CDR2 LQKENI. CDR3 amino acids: CASSPGLAGDTQYF. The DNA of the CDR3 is TGTGCCAGCTCACCGGGACTAGCCGGAGATACGCAGTATTTT.

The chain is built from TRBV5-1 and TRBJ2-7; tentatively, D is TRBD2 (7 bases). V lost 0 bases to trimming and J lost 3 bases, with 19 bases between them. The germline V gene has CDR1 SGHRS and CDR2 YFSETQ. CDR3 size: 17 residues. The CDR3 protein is CASSLAGGPGVGYEQYF. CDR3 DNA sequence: TGCGCCAGCAGCTTGGCGGGGGGCCCCGGGGTTGGCTACGAGCAGTACTTC.

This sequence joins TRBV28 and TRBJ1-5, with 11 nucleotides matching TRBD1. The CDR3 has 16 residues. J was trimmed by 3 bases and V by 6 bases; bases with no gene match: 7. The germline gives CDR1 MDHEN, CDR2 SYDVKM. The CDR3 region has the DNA TGTGCCAGCAGATCTCCGGGACAGGGGGACAATCAGCCCCAGCATTTT. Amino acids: CASRSPGQGDNQPQHF.

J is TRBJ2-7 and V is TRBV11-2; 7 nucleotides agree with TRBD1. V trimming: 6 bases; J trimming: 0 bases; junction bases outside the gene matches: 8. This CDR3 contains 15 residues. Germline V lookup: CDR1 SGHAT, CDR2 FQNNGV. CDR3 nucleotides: TGTGCCAGCAGTTCCGGGACAGCCAGCTCCTACGAGCAGTACTTC. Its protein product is CASSSGTASSYEQYF.

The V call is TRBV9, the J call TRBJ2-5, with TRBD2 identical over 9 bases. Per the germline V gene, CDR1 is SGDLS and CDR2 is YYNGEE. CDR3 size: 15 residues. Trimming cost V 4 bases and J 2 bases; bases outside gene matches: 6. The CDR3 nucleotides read TGTGCCAGCAGCTTCTCAGCGGGGGGACAAGAGACCCAGTACTTC. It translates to CASSFSAGGQETQYF.